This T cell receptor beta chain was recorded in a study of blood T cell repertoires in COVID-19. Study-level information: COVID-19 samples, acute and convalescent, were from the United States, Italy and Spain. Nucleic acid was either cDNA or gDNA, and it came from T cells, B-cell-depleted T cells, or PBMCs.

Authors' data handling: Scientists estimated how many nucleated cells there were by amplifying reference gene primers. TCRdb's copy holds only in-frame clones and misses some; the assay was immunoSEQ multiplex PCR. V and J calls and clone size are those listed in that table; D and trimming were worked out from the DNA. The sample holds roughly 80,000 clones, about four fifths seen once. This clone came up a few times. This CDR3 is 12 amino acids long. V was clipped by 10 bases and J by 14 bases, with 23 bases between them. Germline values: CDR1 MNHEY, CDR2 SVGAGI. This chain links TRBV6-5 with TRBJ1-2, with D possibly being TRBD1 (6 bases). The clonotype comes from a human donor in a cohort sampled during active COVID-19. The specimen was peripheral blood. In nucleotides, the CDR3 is TGTGCCACCCGATCGAGCGGGGGCCGGTGTACCTTC. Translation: CATRSSGGRCTF.